This T cell receptor (beta chain) came from a study of blood T cell repertoires in COVID-19. Background on the study: Sites across the United States, Italy and Spain contributed samples from acute and convalescent COVID-19.

The germline V gene encodes CDR1 MRHNA and CDR2 SNTAGT. The CDR3 has 11 amino acids. The V gene lost 0 bases and the J gene lost 12 bases, with 6 bases spanning the gap. TCRdb keeps only in-frame clones here, not all; method: immunoSEQ multiplex PCR. The sample carries around 250,000 clones, 80% to 85% recorded once. The receptor comes from a woman aged 40 to 50 who had recovered from COVID-19. Sequences were obtained from peripheral blood. This rearrangement joins TRBV6-4 to TRBJ1-5; D uncertain. Written as DNA, the CDR3 is TGTGCCAGCAGTGACTCACGGGTCCAGCATTTT. Its protein product is CASSDSRVQHF.